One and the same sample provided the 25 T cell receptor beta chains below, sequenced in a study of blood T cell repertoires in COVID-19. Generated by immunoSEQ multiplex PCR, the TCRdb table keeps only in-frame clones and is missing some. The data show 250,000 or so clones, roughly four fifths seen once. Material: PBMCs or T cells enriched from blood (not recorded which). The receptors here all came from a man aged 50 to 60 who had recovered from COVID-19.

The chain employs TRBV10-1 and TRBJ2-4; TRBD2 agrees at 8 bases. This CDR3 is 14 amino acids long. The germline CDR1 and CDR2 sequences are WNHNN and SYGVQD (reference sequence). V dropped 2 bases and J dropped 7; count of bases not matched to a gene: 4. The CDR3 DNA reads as TGCGCCAGCAGTGAGCGGCGGGGGGATAACATTCAGTACTTC. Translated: CASSERRGDNIQYF.

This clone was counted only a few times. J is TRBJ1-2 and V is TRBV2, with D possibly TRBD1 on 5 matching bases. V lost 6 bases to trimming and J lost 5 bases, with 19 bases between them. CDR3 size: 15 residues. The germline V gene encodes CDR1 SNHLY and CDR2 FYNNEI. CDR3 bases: TGTGCCAGCAGGGGTCAGGGAACGGCTAGGTATGGCTACACCTTC. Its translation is CASRGQGTARYGYTF.

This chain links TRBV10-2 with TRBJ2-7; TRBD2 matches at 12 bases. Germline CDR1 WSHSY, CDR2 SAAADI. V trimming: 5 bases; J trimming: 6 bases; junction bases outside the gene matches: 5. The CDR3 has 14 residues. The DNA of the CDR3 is TGCGCCAGCAGTATCACTAGCGGGGGGCCCGAGCAGTACTTC. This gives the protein CASSITSGGPEQYF.

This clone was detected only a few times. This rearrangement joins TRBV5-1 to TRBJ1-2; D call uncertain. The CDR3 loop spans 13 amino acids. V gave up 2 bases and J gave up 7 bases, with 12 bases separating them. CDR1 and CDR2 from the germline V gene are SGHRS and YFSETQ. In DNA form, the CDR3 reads TGCGCCAGCAGCTTTGGAGAGATGGTTGGCTACACCTTC. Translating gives CASSFGEMVGYTF.

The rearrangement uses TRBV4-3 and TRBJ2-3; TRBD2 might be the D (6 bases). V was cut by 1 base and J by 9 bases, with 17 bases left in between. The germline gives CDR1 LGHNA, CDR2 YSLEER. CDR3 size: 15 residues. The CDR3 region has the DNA TGCGCCAGCAGCCAAGTTGCCGGGGGTGTGGGCACGCAGTATTTT. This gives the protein CASSQVAGGVGTQYF.

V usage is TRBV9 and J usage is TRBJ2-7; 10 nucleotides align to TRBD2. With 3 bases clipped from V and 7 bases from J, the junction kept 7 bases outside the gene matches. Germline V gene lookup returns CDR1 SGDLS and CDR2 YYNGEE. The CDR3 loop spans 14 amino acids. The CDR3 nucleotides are TGTGCCAGCAGCGGACCGGGACTAGCGAGGGAGCAGTACTTC. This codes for CASSGPGLAREQYF.

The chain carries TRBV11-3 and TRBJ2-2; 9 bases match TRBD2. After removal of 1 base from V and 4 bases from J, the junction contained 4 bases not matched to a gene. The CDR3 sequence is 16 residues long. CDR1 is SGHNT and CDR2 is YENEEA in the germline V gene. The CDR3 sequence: CASSLVSGRITGELFF. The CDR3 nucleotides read TGTGCCAGCAGCTTAGTTAGCGGGAGAATCACCGGGGAGCTGTTTTTT.

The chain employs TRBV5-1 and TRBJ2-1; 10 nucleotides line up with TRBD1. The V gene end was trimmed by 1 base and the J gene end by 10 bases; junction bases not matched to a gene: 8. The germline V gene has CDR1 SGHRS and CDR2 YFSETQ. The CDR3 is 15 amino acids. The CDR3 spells CASSLTGTGELEQFF. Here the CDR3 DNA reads TGCGCCAGCAGCTTGACCGGGACAGGGGAGCTGGAGCAGTTCTTC.

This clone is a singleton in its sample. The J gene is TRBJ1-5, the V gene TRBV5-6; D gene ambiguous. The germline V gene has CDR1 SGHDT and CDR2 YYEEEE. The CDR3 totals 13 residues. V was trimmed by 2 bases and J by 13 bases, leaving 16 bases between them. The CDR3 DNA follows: TGTGCCAGCAGCTTCGGCTTGTTGGCGGCTCAGCATTTT. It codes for CASSFGLLAAQHF.

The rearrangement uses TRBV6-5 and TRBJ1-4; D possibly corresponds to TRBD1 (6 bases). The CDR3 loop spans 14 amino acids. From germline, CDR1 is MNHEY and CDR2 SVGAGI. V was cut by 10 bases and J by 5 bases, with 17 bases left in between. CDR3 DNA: TGTGCCACCTCTTACCGACAGGCAAATGAAAAACTGTTTTTT. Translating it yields CATSYRQANEKLFF.

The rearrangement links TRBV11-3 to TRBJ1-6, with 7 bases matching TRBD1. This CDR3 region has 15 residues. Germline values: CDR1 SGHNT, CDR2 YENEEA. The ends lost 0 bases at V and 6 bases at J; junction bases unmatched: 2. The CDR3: CASSLDGTVNSPLHF. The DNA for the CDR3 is TGTGCCAGCAGCTTAGACGGGACAGTTAATTCACCCCTCCACTTT.

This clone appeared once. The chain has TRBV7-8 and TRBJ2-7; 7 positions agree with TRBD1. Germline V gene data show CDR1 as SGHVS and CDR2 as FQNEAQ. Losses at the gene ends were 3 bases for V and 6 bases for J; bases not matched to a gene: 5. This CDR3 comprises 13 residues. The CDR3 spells CASSFTGESEQYF. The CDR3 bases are TGTGCCAGCAGCTTCACAGGGGAGAGCGAGCAGTACTTC.

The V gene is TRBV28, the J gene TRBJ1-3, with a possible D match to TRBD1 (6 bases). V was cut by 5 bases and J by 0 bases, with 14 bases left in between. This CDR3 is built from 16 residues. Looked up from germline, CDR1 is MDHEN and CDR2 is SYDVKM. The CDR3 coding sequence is TGTGCCAGCAGTCGCTCGGGACAAGTCTCTGGAAACACCATATATTTT. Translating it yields CASSRSGQVSGNTIYF.

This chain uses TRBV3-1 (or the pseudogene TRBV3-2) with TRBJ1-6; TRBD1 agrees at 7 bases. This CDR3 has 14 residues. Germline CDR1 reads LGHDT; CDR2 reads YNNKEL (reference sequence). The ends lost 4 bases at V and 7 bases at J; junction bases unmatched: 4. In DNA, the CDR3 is TGTGCCAGCAGCCTGGGACAGTTCAATTCACCCCTCCACTTT. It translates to CASSLGQFNSPLHF.

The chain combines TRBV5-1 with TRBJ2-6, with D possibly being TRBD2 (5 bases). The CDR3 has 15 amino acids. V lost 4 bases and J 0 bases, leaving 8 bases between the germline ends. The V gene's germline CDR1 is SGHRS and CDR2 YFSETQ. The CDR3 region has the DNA TGCGCCAGCAGCCCCGGGAACTCTGGGGCCAACGTCCTGACTTTC. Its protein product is CASSPGNSGANVLTF.

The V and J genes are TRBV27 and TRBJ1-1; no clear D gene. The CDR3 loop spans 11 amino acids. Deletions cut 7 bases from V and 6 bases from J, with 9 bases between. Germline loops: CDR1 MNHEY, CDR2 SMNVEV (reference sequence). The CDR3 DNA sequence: TGTGCCAGCAAACTGAGCGCTGAAGCTTTCTTT. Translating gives CASKLSAEAFF.

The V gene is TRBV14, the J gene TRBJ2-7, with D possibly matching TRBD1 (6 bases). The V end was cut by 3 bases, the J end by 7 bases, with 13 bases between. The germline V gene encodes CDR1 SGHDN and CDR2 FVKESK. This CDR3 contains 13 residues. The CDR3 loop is CASSQTGVREQYF. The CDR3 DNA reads TGTGCCAGCAGCCAGACAGGTGTCCGAGAGCAGTACTTC.

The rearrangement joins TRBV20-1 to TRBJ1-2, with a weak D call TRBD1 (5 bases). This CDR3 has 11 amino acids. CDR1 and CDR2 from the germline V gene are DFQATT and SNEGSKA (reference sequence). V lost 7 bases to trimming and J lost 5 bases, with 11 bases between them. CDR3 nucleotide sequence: TGCAGTGTGTACAGGATTTATGGCTACACCTTC. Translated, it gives CSVYRIYGYTF.

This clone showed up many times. CDR3 protein: CASSFSGDTGELFF. CDR3 nucleotides: TGTGCCAGCAGCTTCTCGGGGGACACCGGGGAGCTGTTTTTT. The chain has TRBV11-2 and TRBJ2-2; TRBD2 might be the D (6 bases). Trimming took 3 bases from V and 3 from J, leaving 8 bases between them. The length of the CDR3 is 14 residues. Germline V lookup: CDR1 SGHAT, CDR2 FQNNGV.

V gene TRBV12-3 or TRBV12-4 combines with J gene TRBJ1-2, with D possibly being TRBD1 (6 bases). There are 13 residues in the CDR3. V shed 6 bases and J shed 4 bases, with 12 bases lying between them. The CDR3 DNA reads TGTGCCAGCAGCAGGGGAAGGGTCTATGGCTACACCTTC. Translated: CASSRGRVYGYTF.

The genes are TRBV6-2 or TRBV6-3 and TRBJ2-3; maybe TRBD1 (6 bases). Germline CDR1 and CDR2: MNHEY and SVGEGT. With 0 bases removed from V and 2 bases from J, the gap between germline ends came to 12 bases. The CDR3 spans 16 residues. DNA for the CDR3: TGTGCCAGCAGTTACTCTTCAGGGGCGGTCACAGATACGCAGTATTTT. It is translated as CASSYSSGAVTDTQYF.

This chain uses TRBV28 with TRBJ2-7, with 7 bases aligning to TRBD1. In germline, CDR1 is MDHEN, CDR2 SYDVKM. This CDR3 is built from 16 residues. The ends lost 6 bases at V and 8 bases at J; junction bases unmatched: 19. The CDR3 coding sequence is TGTGCCAGCAGGGCGCGACAGGGCCTATATTTTAGCAAGCAGTACTTC. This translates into CASRARQGLYFSKQYF.

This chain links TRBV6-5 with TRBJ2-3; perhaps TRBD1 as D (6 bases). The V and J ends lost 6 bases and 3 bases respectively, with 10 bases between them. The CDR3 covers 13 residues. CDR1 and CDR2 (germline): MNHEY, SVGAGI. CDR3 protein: CASRGRGTDTQYF. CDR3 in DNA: TGTGCCAGCAGAGGCAGGGGTACAGATACGCAGTATTTT.

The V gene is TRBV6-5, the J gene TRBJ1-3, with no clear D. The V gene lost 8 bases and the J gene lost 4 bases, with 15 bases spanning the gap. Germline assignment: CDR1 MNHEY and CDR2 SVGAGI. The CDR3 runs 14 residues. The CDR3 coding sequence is TGTGCCAGCGCCTGGGTTGAGGGAGGAAACACCATATATTTT. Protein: CASAWVEGGNTIYF.

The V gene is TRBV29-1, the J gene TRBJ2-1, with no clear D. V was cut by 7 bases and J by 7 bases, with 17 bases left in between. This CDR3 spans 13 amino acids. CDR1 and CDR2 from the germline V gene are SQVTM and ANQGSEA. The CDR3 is CSGSPTMRNEQFF. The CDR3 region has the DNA TGCAGCGGGAGCCCGACCATGAGAAATGAGCAGTTCTTC.